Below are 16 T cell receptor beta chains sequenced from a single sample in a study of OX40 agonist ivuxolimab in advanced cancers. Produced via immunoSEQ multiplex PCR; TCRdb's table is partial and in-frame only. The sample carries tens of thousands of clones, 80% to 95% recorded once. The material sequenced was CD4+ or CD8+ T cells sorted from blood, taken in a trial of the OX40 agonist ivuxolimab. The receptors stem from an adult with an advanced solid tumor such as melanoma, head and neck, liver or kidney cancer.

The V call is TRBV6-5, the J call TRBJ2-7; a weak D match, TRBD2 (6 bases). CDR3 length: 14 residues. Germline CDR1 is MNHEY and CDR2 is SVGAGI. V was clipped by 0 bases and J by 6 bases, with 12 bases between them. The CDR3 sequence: CASSYSGRAFEQYF. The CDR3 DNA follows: TGTGCCAGCAGTTACTCCGGGAGAGCCTTCGAGCAGTACTTC.

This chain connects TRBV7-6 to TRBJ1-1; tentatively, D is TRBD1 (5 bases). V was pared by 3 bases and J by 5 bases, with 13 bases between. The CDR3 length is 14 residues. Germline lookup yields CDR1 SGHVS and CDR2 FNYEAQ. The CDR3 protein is CASSLGFQGTEAFF. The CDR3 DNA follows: TGTGCCAGCAGCTTGGGGTTCCAGGGTACTGAAGCTTTCTTT.

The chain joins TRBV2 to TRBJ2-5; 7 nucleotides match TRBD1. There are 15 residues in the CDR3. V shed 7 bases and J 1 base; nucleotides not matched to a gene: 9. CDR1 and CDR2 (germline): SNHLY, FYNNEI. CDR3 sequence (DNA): TGTGCCAGCACTGTAACAGGACAGGTCCAAGAGACCCAGTACTTC. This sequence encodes CASTVTGQVQETQYF.

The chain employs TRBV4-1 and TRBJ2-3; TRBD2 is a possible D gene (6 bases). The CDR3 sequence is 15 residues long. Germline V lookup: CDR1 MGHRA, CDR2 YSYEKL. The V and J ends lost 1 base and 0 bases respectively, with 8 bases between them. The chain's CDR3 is CASSQVAGSTDTQYF. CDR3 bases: TGCGCCAGCAGCCAAGTTGCGGGAAGCACAGATACGCAGTATTTT.

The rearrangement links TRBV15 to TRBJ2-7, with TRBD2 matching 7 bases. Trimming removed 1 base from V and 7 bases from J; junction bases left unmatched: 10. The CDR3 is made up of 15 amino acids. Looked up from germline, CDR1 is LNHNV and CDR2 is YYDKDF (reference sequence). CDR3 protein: CATSRATGGPWEQYF. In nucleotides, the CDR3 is TGTGCCACCAGCAGAGCAACGGGAGGCCCCTGGGAGCAGTACTTC.

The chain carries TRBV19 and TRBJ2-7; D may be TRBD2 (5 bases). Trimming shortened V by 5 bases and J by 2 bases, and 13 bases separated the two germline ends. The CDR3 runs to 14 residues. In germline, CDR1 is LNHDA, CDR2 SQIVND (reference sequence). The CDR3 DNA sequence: TGTGCCAGTAGTGCAAAAGGGAGCACCTACGAGCAGTACTTC. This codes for CASSAKGSTYEQYF.

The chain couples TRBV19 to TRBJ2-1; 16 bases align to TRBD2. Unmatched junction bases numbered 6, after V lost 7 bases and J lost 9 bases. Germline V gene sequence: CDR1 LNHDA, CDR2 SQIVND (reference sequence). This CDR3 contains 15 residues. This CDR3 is CASTEGTSGRVEQFF. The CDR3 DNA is TGTGCCAGTACCGAAGGGACTAGCGGGAGGGTTGAGCAGTTCTTC.

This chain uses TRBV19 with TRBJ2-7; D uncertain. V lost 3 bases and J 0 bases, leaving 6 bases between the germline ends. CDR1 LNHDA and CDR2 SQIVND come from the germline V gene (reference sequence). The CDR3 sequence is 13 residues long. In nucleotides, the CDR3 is TGTGCCAGTAGTATCGGAAGCTCCTACGAGCAGTACTTC. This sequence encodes CASSIGSSYEQYF.

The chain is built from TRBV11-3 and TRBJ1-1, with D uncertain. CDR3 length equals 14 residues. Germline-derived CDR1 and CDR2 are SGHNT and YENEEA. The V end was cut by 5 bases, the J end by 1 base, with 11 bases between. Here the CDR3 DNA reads TGTGCCAGCAGCCCTGTTCCCCGGAACACTGAAGCTTTCTTT. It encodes CASSPVPRNTEAFF.

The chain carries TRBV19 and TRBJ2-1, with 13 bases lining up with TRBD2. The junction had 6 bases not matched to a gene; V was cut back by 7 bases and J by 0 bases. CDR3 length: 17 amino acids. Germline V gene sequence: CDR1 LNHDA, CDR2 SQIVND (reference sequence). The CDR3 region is CASMRTSGGTSYNEQFF. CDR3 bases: TGTGCCAGTATGAGGACTAGCGGGGGTACCTCCTACAATGAGCAGTTCTTC.

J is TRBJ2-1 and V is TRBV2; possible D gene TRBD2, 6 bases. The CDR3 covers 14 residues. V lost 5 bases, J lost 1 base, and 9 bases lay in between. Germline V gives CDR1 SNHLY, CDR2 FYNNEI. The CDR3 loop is CASSPAGSYNEQFF. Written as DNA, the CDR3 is TGTGCCAGCAGTCCCGCGGGATCCTACAATGAGCAGTTCTTC.

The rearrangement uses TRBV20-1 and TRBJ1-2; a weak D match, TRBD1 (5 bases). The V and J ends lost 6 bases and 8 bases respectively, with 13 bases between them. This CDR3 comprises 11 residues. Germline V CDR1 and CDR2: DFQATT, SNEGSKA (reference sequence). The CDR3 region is CSAWGGFGYTF. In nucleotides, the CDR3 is TGCAGTGCGTGGGGCGGATTCGGCTACACCTTC.

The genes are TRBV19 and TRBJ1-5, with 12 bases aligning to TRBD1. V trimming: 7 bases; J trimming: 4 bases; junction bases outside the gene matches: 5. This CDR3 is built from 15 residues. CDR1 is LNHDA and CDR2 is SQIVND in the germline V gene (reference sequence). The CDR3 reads CASIGTGGPNQPQHF. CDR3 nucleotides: TGTGCCAGTATTGGGACAGGGGGCCCAAATCAGCCCCAGCATTTT.

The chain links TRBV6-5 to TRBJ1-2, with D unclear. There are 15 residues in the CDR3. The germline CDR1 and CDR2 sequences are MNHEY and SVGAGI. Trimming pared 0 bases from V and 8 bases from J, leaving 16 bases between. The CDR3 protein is CASSYSPLRAGGYTF. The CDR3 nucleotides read TGTGCCAGCAGTTACTCTCCCCTCCGCGCGGGCGGCTACACCTTC.

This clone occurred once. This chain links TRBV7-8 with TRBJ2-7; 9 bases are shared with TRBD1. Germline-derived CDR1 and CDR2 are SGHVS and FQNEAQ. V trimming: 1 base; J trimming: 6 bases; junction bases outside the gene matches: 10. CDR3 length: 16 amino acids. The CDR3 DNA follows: TGTGCCAGCAGCTTAGGGGCGGGACAGGGCCTTTCCGAGCAGTACTTC. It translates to CASSLGAGQGLSEQYF. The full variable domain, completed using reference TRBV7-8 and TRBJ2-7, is GAGVSQSPRYKVAKRGQDVALRCDPISGHVSLFWYQQALGQGPEFLTYFQNEAQLDKSGLPSDRFFAERPEGSVSTLKIQRTQQEDSAVYLCASSLGAGQGLSEQYFGPGTRLTVT.

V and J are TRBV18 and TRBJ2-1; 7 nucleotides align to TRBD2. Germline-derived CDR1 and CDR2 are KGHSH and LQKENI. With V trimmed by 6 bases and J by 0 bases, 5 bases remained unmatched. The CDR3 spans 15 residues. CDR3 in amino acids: CASSRGGSSYNEQFF. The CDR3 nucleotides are TGTGCCAGCTCGCGGGGCGGGAGCTCCTACAATGAGCAGTTCTTC.